This T cell receptor (beta chain) was obtained from a study of T cell repertoires in cytomegalovirus infection. Trimming removed 2 bases from V and 5 bases from J, with 1 base in between. The germline CDR1 and CDR2 sequences are MDHEN and SYDVKM. The CDR3 is made up of 11 amino acids. MiXCR, run by TCRdb on the reads, gives a single entry per CDR3 protein. The table lists 200,000 to 300,000 distinct CDR3 sequences, over 9% of them singletons, with 1.5% to 2% in the top ten. This clonotype was observed at least ten times. The chain employs TRBV28 and TRBJ2-4, with D unclear. This receptor was obtained from a human donor in good health (CMV status not recorded). Some clones in this sample may be carry-over from other donors' samples. The sequenced sample was PBMCs. Written as DNA, the CDR3 is TGTGCCAGCAGTTTAGAAAACATTCAGTACTTC. It codes for CASSLENIQYF.